This TCR beta chain was documented in a study of blood T cell repertoires in COVID-19. The CDR3 consists of 13 residues. The germline V gene has CDR1 SGHRS and CDR2 YFSETQ. The junction had 4 bases not matched to a gene; V was cut back by 3 bases and J by 6 bases. This clone was detected once. Only in-frame clones appear in the TCRdb table, and some are missing; sequencing was by immunoSEQ multiplex PCR. The profile shows around 250,000 clones, around 84% of them singletons. The sequenced sample was PBMCs or T cells enriched from blood (not recorded which). The receptor was isolated from a woman in her 50s who had been exposed to COVID-19. The chain carries TRBV5-1 and TRBJ1-1; 8 bases are a match to TRBD1. The CDR3 coding sequence is TGCGCCAGCAGCTCCCTGACAGGGGCTGAAGCTTTCTTT. Its translation is CASSSLTGAEAFF.